This record looks at one T cell receptor (beta chain) sequence and its context. The count of this clone is one. The specificity of this receptor is unknown. The record has no base qualities; no much larger clone is one base away. The time point tag for this specimen amounts to: baseline before first vaccination. Samples from vaccinated people were obtained from the UK trials COV001 and COV002, which included a single-blind randomized controlled phase 2/3 trial of AZD1222 (ChAdOx1 nCoV-19) in healthy adults. For TCRbeta chain sequencing, PBMC samples were collected from trial participants at day 0 and at day 28 after the second dose. This sample is drawn from a study of T cell responses to AZD1222 COVID-19 vaccine (dated by TCRdb to about 2021). In the study overall: AZD1222 recipients with second doses at about 4 weeks or about 12 weeks were pooled, because spike-specific TCR depth and breadth did not differ between schedules. TCR sequencing covered fewer than 250 trial participants: 200 to 220 given two doses of AZD1222 and 26 given two doses of MenACWY control vaccine. Enrollment into the trials was organized by age into subgroups of 18-55, 56-69 and 70-plus years, and those subgroups contained roughly 160, 29 and 62 TCR-sequenced participants, respectively. Summary of the overall study and its limitations: In the small 56-69-year group, the increase in depth fell short of significance, most likely because of low power. Conclusions about previously exposed vaccinees are limited because only five to seven AZD1222 recipients were SARS-CoV-2 seropositive at baseline. The whole spike protein was spanned by vaccine-associated CD4 TCRs, and dominant responses were seen in regions 160-218 and 743-854. Reportedly, almost half of the unique spike-specific TCRs recognized epitopes lying outside the regions that are mutated in the B.1.351 and B.1.1.7 variants. Because no day 14 peak-response samples were available, repertoires were characterized only after the peak T cell response. After two AZD1222 doses, spike-specific TCR breadth and depth were significantly higher than at day 0 and than in MenACWY recipients. Most participants were white British and females outnumbered males, and the authors suggested that clonal diversity may have been underestimated.

V is clipped by 5 bases and J by 6 bases, and the sequence between their germline boundaries is 11 bases long. The CDR3 starts with the cysteine, ends with the phenylalanine, and has 13 residues. Just the 39-base CDR3 DNA is kept, in frame starting at base 1. CDR1 and CDR2, looked up from the germline V gene, are SGHVS and FQNEAQ. The CDR3 regions of human TCRbeta chains were analyzed by immunosequencing. Turning to the authors' computational methods: TCRs in the repertoires were compared against a reference library of SARS-CoV-2-specific TCRs that had been generated with the MIRA antigen-specificity platform. Breadth was defined as the fraction of unique TCRs that were SARS-CoV-2-associated. Depth was defined as the fraction of total T cells that were SARS-CoV-2-associated. Using the MIRA data, each spike-specific TCR was assigned both to the spike region to which the TCR was reactive and to a CD4 or CD8 class. Log10-transformed breadth and depth values were compared by one-way ANOVA with Sidak's multiple comparisons tests. The table comes from immuneACCESS by way of TCRdb, which keeps in-frame sequences with V and J called. Part of the clones is missing from these tables; in studies checked, under half for an unresolved V gene and the rest for unknown reasons. Clone size and the V and J calls come from that table; the DNA yielded D and trimming. Recorded for this sample are under 150,000 clones; around 91% of them occurred a single time. 4% to 6% of the sample belongs to the ten largest clones.

The sequence was collected from an adult in good health. The chain employs TRBV7-8 and TRBJ2-1; TRBD2 might be the D gene, on 6 matching bases. The sequenced sample was peripheral blood, obtained on day 0 of AZD1222 vaccination. DNA sequence: TGTGCCAGCAGCACGGGACTGCTCAATGAGCAGTTCTTC. It codes for CASSTGLLNEQFF.